These 28 T cell receptor beta chains share one sample of origin, sequenced in a study of blood T cell repertoires in COVID-19. Only in-frame clones appear in the TCRdb table, and some are missing; sequencing was by immunoSEQ multiplex PCR. The data contain roughly 670,000 clones, around 89% of them singletons. The sequencing sample was made of peripheral blood. All receptors come from a woman aged 18-29 years with acute or convalescent COVID-19.

The chain recombines TRBV5-1 with TRBJ2-1, with 10 nucleotides matching TRBD2. The germline gives CDR1 SGHRS, CDR2 YFSETQ. V was pared by 3 bases and J by 7 bases, with 7 bases of the junction left unmatched. The CDR3 extends over 15 amino acids. For the CDR3, the DNA is TGCGCCAGCAGCTACAGCGGGGGGGCCGAGAATGAGCAGTTCTTC. Residues: CASSYSGGAENEQFF.

This chain uses TRBV5-1 with TRBJ1-3, with D tentatively TRBD1 (6 bases). Germline V gene sequence: CDR1 SGHRS, CDR2 YFSETQ. V was clipped by 4 bases and J by 4 bases, with 12 bases between them. This CDR3 contains 14 residues. CDR3 in DNA: TGCGCCAGCAGCGTATTTCAGGGGGGAAACACCATATATTTT. This translates into CASSVFQGGNTIYF.

This sequence joins TRBV5-5 and TRBJ2-2; D uncertain. The CDR3 runs to 14 residues. Germline values: CDR1 SGHKS, CDR2 YYEKEE (reference sequence). V was cut by 0 bases and J by 2 bases, with 5 bases left in between. The CDR3 loop reads CASSLEHNTGELFF. The CDR3 DNA sequence: TGTGCCAGCAGCTTGGAGCATAACACCGGGGAGCTGTTTTTT.

The V gene is TRBV29-1, the J gene TRBJ1-5; 7 positions match TRBD1. Germline assignment: CDR1 SQVTM and CDR2 ANQGSEA. The V segment lost 6 bases and the J segment 5 bases; nucleotides outside the gene matches: 7. The CDR3 has 13 amino acids. The CDR3: CSVVGQFDQPQHF. The CDR3 nucleotides read TGCAGCGTCGTGGGACAGTTCGATCAGCCCCAGCATTTT.

The chain combines TRBV10-3 with TRBJ1-1; 7 bases match TRBD1. The V gene end was trimmed by 3 bases and the J gene end by 5 bases; junction bases not matched to a gene: 9. This CDR3 is built from 15 residues. The germline V gene has CDR1 ENHRY and CDR2 SYGVKD. The CDR3 loop is CAISDDRQGTTEAFF. CDR3 DNA: TGTGCCATCAGTGATGATAGACAGGGTACGACTGAAGCTTTCTTT.

The chain uses TRBV3-1 (or the pseudogene TRBV3-2) and TRBJ2-3, with TRBD2 identical over 13 bases. The CDR3 extends over 17 amino acids. Germline V gene lookup returns CDR1 LGHDT and CDR2 YNNKEL (reference sequence). The V and J ends lost 0 bases and 6 bases, in that order; junction bases with no gene match: 6. This chain's CDR3 is CASSQDPGTSGADTQYF. DNA for the CDR3: TGTGCCAGCAGCCAAGACCCCGGGACTAGCGGGGCGGATACGCAGTATTTT.

This chain uses TRBV18 with TRBJ1-3; D unresolved. Germline assignment: CDR1 KGHSH and CDR2 LQKENI. V shed 8 bases and J shed 0 bases, with 5 bases lying between them. The CDR3 has 12 residues. The DNA of the CDR3 is TGTGCCAGCGGCCCCTCTGGAAACACCATATATTTT. Encoded protein: CASGPSGNTIYF. Combining the CDR3 with reference TRBV18 and TRBJ1-3 gives the whole variable domain NAGVMQNPRHLVRRRGQEARLRCSPMKGHSHVYWYRQLPEEGLKFMVYLQKENIIDESGMPKERFSAEFPKEGPSILRIQQVVRGDSAAYFCASGPSGNTIYFGEGSWLTVV.

CDR3 in DNA: TGCAGCGTTCTAGGGGAGGAAGGCTACACCTTC. This encodes CSVLGEEGYTF. The genes are TRBV29-1 and TRBJ1-2; D might be TRBD1 (5 bases). V lost 5 bases and J 8 bases, leaving 12 bases between the germline ends. The CDR3 is 11 residues long. Germline V gene data show CDR1 as SQVTM and CDR2 as ANQGSEA.

The chain couples TRBV19 to TRBJ1-2; the D gene is possibly TRBD1 (5 bases). Trimming took 7 bases from V and 4 from J, leaving 16 bases between them. The CDR3 runs to 14 residues. CDR1 and CDR2 from the germline V gene are LNHDA and SQIVND (reference sequence). The CDR3 region has the DNA TGTGCCAGTATTCCCCGTCGGGGGGGCTATGGCTACACCTTC. Protein sequence: CASIPRRGGYGYTF.

This rearrangement joins TRBV24-1 to TRBJ1-2; 8 nucleotides align to TRBD1. The CDR3 length is 13 residues. Germline V lookup: CDR1 KGHDR, CDR2 SFDVKD. V lost 7 bases to trimming and J lost 4 bases; unmatched junction nucleotides: 4. Here the CDR3 reads CATRATGGYGYTF. The CDR3, as DNA: TGTGCCACCAGGGCCACAGGGGGCTATGGCTACACCTTC.

The genes are TRBV30 and TRBJ1-6; D is unresolved. Germline CDR1 GTSNPN, CDR2 SVGIG (reference sequence). This CDR3 spans 18 amino acids. With 0 bases removed from V and 0 bases from J, the gap between germline ends came to 15 bases. CDR3 coding DNA: TGTGCCTGGAGTGTTGGTAGATCTACGAGCTCCTATAATTCACCCCTCCACTTT. It encodes CAWSVGRSTSSYNSPLHF.

This chain joins TRBV6-2 or TRBV6-3 and TRBJ1-5; D remains ambiguous. V gave up 4 bases and J gave up 5 bases, with 12 bases separating them. Germline V lookup: CDR1 MNHEY, CDR2 SVGEGT. The CDR3 contains 14 residues. The CDR3 loop is CASSWRAEDQPQHF. In DNA form, the CDR3 reads TGTGCCAGCAGTTGGAGGGCGGAGGATCAGCCCCAGCATTTT.

The V and J genes are TRBV6-6 and TRBJ2-7; 9 bases are shared with TRBD1. CDR1 and CDR2 (germline): MNHNY, SVGAGI (reference sequence). The CDR3 is 16 amino acids. V shed 5 bases, J shed 5 bases, and the junction held 13 bases outside the gene matches. The CDR3 DNA follows: TGTGCCAGCAGTACCCCCCCCGGACAGGGGTCGCACGAGCAGTACTTC. This sequence encodes CASSTPPGQGSHEQYF.

The sample holds one count of this clone. The chain has TRBV27 and TRBJ1-2; TRBD1 matches 9 bases. Per the germline V gene, CDR1 is MNHEY and CDR2 is SMNVEV (reference sequence). The CDR3 is 13 residues long. V lost 7 bases to trimming and J lost 8 bases; unmatched junction nucleotides: 8. The CDR3: CASTPGQGYGYTF. The CDR3 DNA is TGTGCCAGCACCCCGGGACAGGGATACGGCTACACCTTC.

CDR3 loop: CSVLQGYGYTF. The CDR3, as DNA: TGCAGCGTTCTACAGGGATATGGCTACACCTTC. The rearrangement joins TRBV29-1 to TRBJ1-2; weak D call: TRBD1 (6 bases). From germline, CDR1 is SQVTM and CDR2 ANQGSEA. Trimming took off 5 bases at V and 5 bases at J, with 9 bases between the two ends. The CDR3 runs 11 residues. The variable domain in full, with the rest retrieved from reference TRBV29-1 and TRBJ1-2, is SAVISQKPSRDICQRGTSLTIQCQVDSQVTMMFWYRQQPGQSLTLIATANQGSEATYESGFVIDKFPISRPNLTFSTLTVSNMSPEDSSIYLCSVLQGYGYTFGSGTRLTVV.

This chain joins TRBV4-1 and TRBJ2-7, with unresolved D. With 0 bases removed from V and 6 bases from J, the gap between germline ends came to 12 bases. Germline V gene data show CDR1 as MGHRA and CDR2 as YSYEKL. The CDR3 runs to 14 residues. CDR3 bases: TGCGCCAGCAGCCAAGAATACCCATTACTCGAGCAGTACTTC. This translates into CASSQEYPLLEQYF.

This clone was picked up one time. This chain uses TRBV28 with TRBJ1-5; D perhaps matches TRBD1 (6 bases). V was cut by 2 bases and J by 7 bases, with 12 bases left in between. The CDR3 runs to 14 residues. Germline V lookup: CDR1 MDHEN, CDR2 SYDVKM. CDR3: CASSLVQGRQPQHF. For the CDR3, the DNA is TGTGCCAGCAGTTTAGTTCAGGGGAGACAGCCCCAGCATTTT.

This clone was seen only once. This chain links TRBV6-6 with TRBJ2-1; unclear D gene. CDR3 size: 13 residues. Trimming stripped 6 bases from V and 6 bases from J, with 12 bases between. Germline V gene sequence: CDR1 MNHNY, CDR2 SVGAGI (reference sequence). The DNA of the CDR3 is TGTGCCAGCAGAACGGGTTTTGGCAATGAGCAGTTCTTC. Protein sequence: CASRTGFGNEQFF.

CDR3 bases: TGTGCCAGCAGCGTAGGGGTTAGCGGGGGCTACGAGCAGTACTTC. This translates into CASSVGVSGGYEQYF. The chain joins TRBV9 to TRBJ2-7; 9 nucleotides line up with TRBD2. Trimming took 0 bases from V and 3 from J; bases not matched to a gene: 4. The germline V gene encodes CDR1 SGDLS and CDR2 YYNGEE. The CDR3 is made up of 15 amino acids.

The chain uses TRBV11-2 and TRBJ1-5, with 9 bases fitting TRBD1. This CDR3 comprises 14 residues. Looked up from germline, CDR1 is SGHAT and CDR2 is FQNNGV. V was pared by 5 bases and J by 6 bases, with 5 bases of the junction left unmatched. This CDR3 is CASSHRGQGQPQHF. The CDR3 DNA reads as TGTGCCAGCAGCCACAGGGGGCAGGGTCAGCCCCAGCATTTT.

The chain carries TRBV7-2 and TRBJ2-1; the match to TRBD2 covers 11 bases. V lost 5 bases to trimming and J lost 7 bases; unmatched junction nucleotides: 7. Germline V gene data show CDR1 as SGHTA and CDR2 as FQGNSA. The CDR3 is made up of 15 amino acids. The CDR3 region has the DNA TGTGCCAGCAGCAGTAGCGGGGGGGCCTTAAATGAGCAGTTCTTC. This translates into CASSSSGGALNEQFF.

This chain connects TRBV19 to TRBJ1-1; D gene ambiguous. CDR1 LNHDA and CDR2 SQIVND come from the germline V gene (reference sequence). This CDR3 comprises 13 residues. V shed 3 bases and J shed 5 bases, with 10 bases lying between them. The CDR3: CASSIPPGTEAFF. Written as DNA, the CDR3 is TGTGCCAGTAGTATCCCCCCGGGGACTGAAGCTTTCTTT.

This chain connects TRBV5-6 to TRBJ1-1; D call uncertain. The V gene's germline CDR1 is SGHDT and CDR2 YYEEEE. The V end was cut by 4 bases, the J end by 11 bases, with 24 bases between. CDR3 length: 15 amino acids. The CDR3 region is CASSLGPRGKIGAFF. The CDR3 DNA reads TGTGCCAGCAGCCTGGGCCCGCGGGGAAAAATCGGGGCTTTCTTT.

Regarding this clone: Other nucleotide sequences in the sample specify the same CDR3. The rearrangement links TRBV5-6 to TRBJ1-5; 8 positions agree with TRBD1. The CDR3 consists of 14 residues. V shed 4 bases, J shed 4 bases, and the junction held 4 bases outside the gene matches. Germline V gene data show CDR1 as SGHDT and CDR2 as YYEEEE. The chain's CDR3 is CASSRGTGNQPQHF. The CDR3 DNA is TGTGCCAGCAGCCGCGGGACAGGTAATCAGCCCCAGCATTTT.

This chain links TRBV10-2 with TRBJ2-2; the match to TRBD1 covers 8 bases. The trim removed 6 bases at V and 2 bases at J, leaving 2 bases unmatched. The CDR3 covers 14 residues. Germline V gene sequence: CDR1 WSHSY, CDR2 SAAADI. The CDR3 spells CASRDRANTGELFF. DNA for the CDR3: TGCGCCAGCAGGGACAGGGCCAACACCGGGGAGCTGTTTTTT.

The J gene is TRBJ2-7, the V gene TRBV30; D is unresolved. Trimming cost V 0 bases and J 0 bases, with 6 bases left between them. From germline, CDR1 is GTSNPN and CDR2 SVGIG (reference sequence). The CDR3 is 13 amino acids. CDR3 nucleotide sequence: TGTGCCTGGAGTGTACTTGGCTCCTACGAGCAGTACTTC. This sequence encodes CAWSVLGSYEQYF. Full variable domain (rest looked up from reference TRBV30 and TRBJ2-7): SQTIHQWPATLVQPVGSPLSLECTVEGTSNPNLYWYRQAAGRGLQLLFYSVGIGQISSEVPQNLSASRPQDRQFILSSKKLLLSDSGFYLCAWSVLGSYEQYFGPGTRLTVT.

The chain uses TRBV2 and TRBJ2-7; the D gene is possibly TRBD1 (5 bases). Trimming took 0 bases from V and 5 from J, leaving 11 bases between them. Germline V lookup: CDR1 SNHLY, CDR2 FYNNEI. The CDR3 has 14 residues. The CDR3 nucleotides read TGTGCCAGCAGTGAAGCCGGTTCAGGGCACGAGCAGTACTTC. Its translation: CASSEAGSGHEQYF.

The chain recombines TRBV29-1 with TRBJ2-7, with TRBD1 matching 11 bases. With V trimmed by 0 bases and J by 5 bases, 6 bases remained unmatched. Per the germline V gene, CDR1 is SQVTM and CDR2 is ANQGSEA. CDR3 length: 15 amino acids. The CDR3 is CSVEDPGQGVNEQYF. In nucleotides, the CDR3 is TGCAGCGTTGAAGACCCGGGACAGGGGGTGAACGAGCAGTACTTC.